What follows is one TCR beta chain and its context. What antigen it recognizes has not been identified. The sample holds no much larger clone one base away, and base qualities are not on file. Spanning cysteine to phenylalanine, the CDR3 consists of 16 amino acids. Here the CDR3 DNA is all that survives: 48 bases in frame from base 1. V trim: 4 bases; J trim: 5 bases; unmatched bases: 11. The germline V gene provides CDR1 SGDLS and CDR2 YYNGEE. In total, 666 healthy bone marrow donors made up the cohort. At the time of sampling, every cohort member was nominally healthy, though immune exposures that went unrecorded were likely present. The donor was CMV seropositive and belonged to the group of 270 or so seropositive cohort members. Every donor gave a peripheral blood sample, and the peripheral blood mononuclear cells from that sample were used for TCR beta sequencing. Genomic DNA was extracted from the blood cell samples with the Qiagen DNeasy Blood Extraction Kit.

This sample is part of a study of cytomegalovirus exposure and HLA in healthy donors (TCRdb year 2017). Regarding the complete study: In an earlier analysis of 587 of the donors, 276 Gb of sequence data and approximately 100 million unique TCR beta sequences from about 179 million T cells were reported. An early release covering roughly 640 HLA-typed donors comprised 300 to 350 gigabases of sequencing data and approximately 85 million unique TCR sequences. Of the roughly 430 genotyped donors, 65% to 90% fell in the genetic ancestry cluster associated with self-reported Caucasian donors. The study aimed to test whether cataloging public T cell receptors could reveal signatures of past pathogen exposure. The T cell repertoires of 666 subjects were profiled by immunosequencing and related to cytomegalovirus serostatus. A separate validation cohort of 100 to 150 different subjects was used in addition to the 666-subject first cohort. To predict cytomegalovirus infection status, the study combined high-throughput TCR immunosequencing, statistical association of individual TCRs with disease status, and machine learning. To study patterns of TCR occurrence, a later analysis re-analyzed previously published TCR beta repertoires from under 750 donors and added high-resolution HLA genotyping. Rather than using new phenotypic data, the later analysis identified candidate immune exposures from TCR beta sequences and from how often those sequences occurred across donors. An earlier analysis of 500 to 650 of the donors applied high-throughput TCR beta sequencing to assess whether each TCR beta V gene segment acted as functional or pseudogenic. Alongside the repertoire data, information on donor age, sex, ethnicity and CMV serostatus was compiled. A later genetic analysis used genome-wide SNP genotypes for about 65% of the roughly 700 donors, treating that subset as a discovery cohort. All discovery cohort repertoires had been generated on a single sequencing platform. Both class I and class II loci were covered by HLA typing, at four-digit resolution. The number of typed donors differed by locus: about 620-640 for A, B, C, DRB1 and DQB1; 500 to 550 for DQA1; 606 for DPA1; and 400 to 480 for DPB1. Roughly 5 DR-DQ haplotypes were handled as single units for association and clustering, since linkage in the cohort was strong. On average, 235,054 unique TCR beta nucleotide sequences were sequenced per donor among about 400 genotyped donors of the cohort, with roughly 20% of those sequences being non-productive. The research as a whole found: Only TCR beta chains were sequenced in this cohort, and the absence of alpha or paired-chain data limited detectable features. In both the original and validation cohorts, the classifier was reported to diagnose cytomegalovirus status with high specificity and sensitivity. In a later genetic analysis, a missense DCLRE1C variant was associated with V-gene and J-gene trimming of TCR beta chains, and the association was replicated in an independent cohort. It was suggested by the authors that the approach could potentially be generalized to other disease states and immunological phenotypes. Some IMGT-functional V segments, including TRBV6-2 and TRBV6-3, could not be distinguished by the 87-base-pair reads and were therefore excluded. Because counts were too low, more than 15 rarely observed V segments, including chromosome 9 orphons, were excluded from the earlier analysis of 587 of the donors. A later analysis reported that several top co-occurrence clusters appeared linked to parvovirus B19, influenza, CMV and Epstein-Barr virus. In a later analysis, most CMV-associated TCR beta chains were found to appear HLA-restricted, with HLA associations seemingly driven largely by CMV exposure. Sequencing depth was assumed to be roughly uniform across donors in the presence/absence analyses, though that assumption may not hold. In a later analysis, HLA-associated TCR beta chains were found to be more clonally expanded and to have lower generation probabilities than equally common non-associated chains. A further reported finding was that TCR beta sequences accurately predicted the HLA-A and HLA-B alleles for most subjects in the first cohort. A later genetic analysis reported fewer N-insertions in productive TCRs among donors in an Asian-associated ancestry cluster than the approximately 670-donor mean. Because HLA typing was missing for some donors at each locus, association tests included only the typed subset. The only immune exposure information available for the cohort was CMV serostatus. According to a later analysis, TCR association rates differed among HLA loci, with DRB1 alleles showing the most associated TCRs and HLA-C alleles showing the fewest. In a later analysis, 16,951 TCR beta sequences were associated with specific HLA alleles at a false discovery rate of 0.05. While some public TCRs were present in many individuals, most TCR sequences turned up only very rarely across donors. Strong co-occurrence of HLA alleles, especially DR and DQ, made assigning TCR associations to individual alleles difficult. The sequencing pipeline was judged likely to have produced a cluster of highly shared sequence variants as a technical artifact. Correlated functional status among segregating V segments might reflect linkage disequilibrium, but an unknown experimental factor could not be ruled out. In an earlier analysis of about 600 of the donors, most TCR beta V segments appeared in productive rearrangements about 87% or about 30% of the time, broadly matching IMGT annotations. A few of the identified cytomegalovirus-associated TCR beta chains were confirmed in vitro to be specific for cytomegalovirus antigens. The study gave a list of under 200 TCR beta chains associated with cytomegalovirus.

Receptors were amplified or captured by the immunoSEQ multiplex PCR assay. The multiplex PCR relied on a mix of 60 forward primers for TCR Vbeta segments and 13 reverse primers for TCR Jbeta segments. Amplification of the CDR3 region of rearranged TCR beta genes was performed with a multiplex PCR assay on genomic DNA. The Illumina HiSeq System was used to sequence the amplified TCR beta libraries as 87-base-pair reads. On the study's bioinformatics: A later analysis counted tens of millions of unique TCR beta chains across the 666 repertoires, and around 9.9 million of these chains were shared by at least two donors. To remove PCR and sequencing errors, raw reads were error-corrected and collapsed into unique sequences using a nearest-neighbor algorithm that merged closely related sequences. To assign V, D and J gene segments, CDR3 sequences were aligned to IMGT reference sequences. For a sequence to be retained, a match of at least six nucleotides was required to both a V gene segment and a J gene segment. A rearrangement was called productive if the CDR3 had no stop codons and remained in frame with V and J, and every other rearrangement was called non-productive. Following IMGT convention, CDR3 was defined as the stretch from the second conserved V-encoded cysteine up to the conserved J-encoded phenylalanine. The earlier analysis of fewer than 750 of the donors excluded sequences that lacked an unambiguous match to a single V gene segment. In an earlier analysis of several hundred of the donors, V segments were called functional above 56.7% productive rearrangements and were called segregating when the between-donor standard deviation exceeded 5%. A statistical classification framework was built to diagnose cytomegalovirus status from the catalog of TCR beta chain sequences. In a later analysis, V and J genes were assigned by comparing TCR nucleotide sequences against IMGT/GENE-DB human TR gene sequences. A later analysis assigned CDR3 sequences and most-parsimonious VDJ recombination scenarios with the TCRdist pipeline. In a later analysis, each TCR beta chain was defined by its CDR3 amino acid sequence together with its V-gene family, and reads without a unique V-gene family were excluded. In a later analysis, 450 to 600 highly shared, low-generation-probability nucleotide sequences were removed to address suspected cross-contamination and a sequencing artifact. For each public chain, a later analysis derived a clonal expansion index from normalized ranks of inferred template counts within each repertoire. In a later analysis, generation probabilities were computed with a VDJ recombination model fitted to out-of-frame rearrangements, and the resulting probabilities were checked against IGoR. In a later analysis, TCR-TCR, TCR-HLA and TCR-CMV co-occurrence was scored with hypergeometric tests, and a repertoire-size bias correction was applied to TCR pairs. A later analysis estimated false discovery rates by permuting HLA or CMV assignments 20 times. In a later analysis, co-occurring TCRs were grouped using DBSCAN, and TCRdist sequence similarity was added for clustering within HLA-allele-positive subsets. Repertoires with fewer than 30,000 or more than 120,000 public chains, plus five repertoires with anomalous nucleotide sharing, were excluded from co-occurrence clustering. TCRdb limited this immuneACCESS table to in-frame rearrangements with V and J called. A share of clones is missing; checked studies link under half to unresolved V genes, and the rest is unexplained. That table gives V, J and clone size, and the DNA gave D and trimming. The sample table records around 120,000 clones; 74% of these occur just once. Of the sample, about 2.5% falls within the top ten clones.

Sequences were obtained from PBMCs. The chain was built from TRBV9 and TRBJ2-3; 9 central nucleotides agree with TRBD2. The TCR comes from a man between 50 and 59 years old in good health and CMV-seropositive. The DNA sequence is TGTGCCAGCAGCCCGGGGGCTAGCGGGGTTAGAGATACGCAGTATTTT. This codes for CASSPGASGVRDTQYF. The entire variable domain, with the stretches around the CDR3 drawn from the reference TRBV9 and TRBJ2-3 proteins, is DSGVTQTPKHLITATGQRVTLRCSPRSGDLSVYWYQQSLDQGLQFLIQYYNGEERAKGNILERFSAQQFPDLHSELNLSSLELGDSALYFCASSPGASGVRDTQYFGPGTRLTVL.